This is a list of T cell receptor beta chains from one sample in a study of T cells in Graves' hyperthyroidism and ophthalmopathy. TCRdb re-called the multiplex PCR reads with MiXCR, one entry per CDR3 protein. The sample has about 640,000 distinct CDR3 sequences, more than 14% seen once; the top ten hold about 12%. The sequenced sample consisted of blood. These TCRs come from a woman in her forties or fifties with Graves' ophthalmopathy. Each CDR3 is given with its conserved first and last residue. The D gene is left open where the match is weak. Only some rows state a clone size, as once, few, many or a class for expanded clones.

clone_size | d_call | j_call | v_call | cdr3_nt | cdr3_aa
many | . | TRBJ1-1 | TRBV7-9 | TGTGCCAGCAGCTTAGTCACCGACGGTGAAGCTTTCTTT | CASSLVTDGEAFF
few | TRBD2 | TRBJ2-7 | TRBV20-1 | TGCAGTGCTAGAGATTTGAAGGGAGGGAGACCACTGCTTAACTACGAGCAGTACTTC | CSARDLKGGRPLLNYEQYF
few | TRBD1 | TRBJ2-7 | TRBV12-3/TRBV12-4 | TGTGCCAGCAGTGGACAGGGGGGAGACGAGCAGTACTTC | CASSGQGGDEQYF
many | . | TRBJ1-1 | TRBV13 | TGTGCCAGCAGCCCGCGTCCGGGGAGGAACACTGAAGCTTTCTTT | CASSPRPGRNTEAFF
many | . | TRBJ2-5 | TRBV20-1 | TGCAGTGCTTGGACGGGGTCCCAAGAGACCCAGTACTTC | CSAWTGSQETQYF
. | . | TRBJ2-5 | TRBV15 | TGTGCCACCAGCAGAGATCGTGCAGCGGAGACCCAGTACTTC | CATSRDRAAETQYF
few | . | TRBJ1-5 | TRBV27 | TGTGCCAGCAGTTTAGACAAGGGGAGCAATCAGCCCCAGCATTTT | CASSLDKGSNQPQHF
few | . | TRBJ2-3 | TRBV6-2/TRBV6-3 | TGTGCCAGCAGGAGGCGGGGCCGGGATACGCAGTATTTT | CASRRRGRDTQYF
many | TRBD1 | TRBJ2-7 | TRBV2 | TGTGCCAGCAACCCGGGACAGGGTTACGAGCAGTACTTC | CASNPGQGYEQYF
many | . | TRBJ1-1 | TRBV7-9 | TGTGCCAGCAGCTTATCAGTCAGCACTGAAGCTTTCTTT | CASSLSVSTEAFF
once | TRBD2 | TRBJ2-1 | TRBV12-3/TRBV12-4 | TGTGCCAGCACCCCGACTAGCGGGAGTCATGAGCAGTTCTTC | CASTPTSGSHEQFF
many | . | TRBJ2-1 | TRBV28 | TGTGCCAGCAGTCCTCAGACGGGGGAGCAGTTCTTC | CASSPQTGEQFF
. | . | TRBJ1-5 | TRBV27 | TGTGCCAGCAGTATCTCGGGATATCAGCCCCAGCATTTT | CASSISGYQPQHF
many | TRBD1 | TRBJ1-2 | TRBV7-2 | TGTGCCAGCAGCCCCCTGGGACAGACTAACTATGGCTACACCTTC | CASSPLGQTNYGYTF
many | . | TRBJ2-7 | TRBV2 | TGTGCCAGCGAAGAGGGGAGAAACTCCTACGAGCAGTACTTC | CASEEGRNSYEQYF
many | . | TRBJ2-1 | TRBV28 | TGTGCCAGCAGTTTAGGATATTCTAGCGCTGACAATGAGCAGTTCTTC | CASSLGYSSADNEQFF
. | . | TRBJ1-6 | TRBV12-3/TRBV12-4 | TGTGCCAGTCGAGCGGGGGGTTTCTACTCCTATAATTCACCCCTCCACTTT | CASRAGGFYSYNSPLHF
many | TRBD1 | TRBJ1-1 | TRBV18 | TGTGCCAGCTCACCAGGACAGGGGGCTAGGGACACTGAAGCTTTCTTT | CASSPGQGARDTEAFF
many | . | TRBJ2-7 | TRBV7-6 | TGTGCCAGCAGCTTAGATCCAGGGGCGGGACAGACCTACGAGCAGTACTTC | CASSLDPGAGQTYEQYF
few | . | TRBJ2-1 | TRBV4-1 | TGCGCCAGCAGCCAAGAGCGAGGGACCTACAATGAGCAGTTCTTC | CASSQERGTYNEQFF
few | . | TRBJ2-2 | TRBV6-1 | TGTGCCAGCAGCCGCCTTGAGGGAGACACCGGGGAGCTGTTTTTT | CASSRLEGDTGELFF
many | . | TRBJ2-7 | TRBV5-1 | TGCGCCAGCAGCTTGGCCGGGACCGGTGTTAGGAACGAGCAGTACTTC | CASSLAGTGVRNEQYF
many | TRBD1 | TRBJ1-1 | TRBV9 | TGTGCCAGCAGCACCGACAGGGTGACGTCGTACACTGAAGCTTTCTTT | CASSTDRVTSYTEAFF
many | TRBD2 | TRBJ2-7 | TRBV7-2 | TGTGCCAGCAGGCCACCGGGACTAGCGGAACACTACGAGCAGTACTTC | CASRPPGLAEHYEQYF
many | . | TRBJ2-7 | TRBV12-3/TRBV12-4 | TGTGCCAGCAGCCCCCCCTCAGGGGACTACGAGCAGTACTTC | CASSPPSGDYEQYF
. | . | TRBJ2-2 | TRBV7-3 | TGTGCCAGCAGCTTACAAGATCCGTCAGCCGGGGAGCTGTTTTTT | CASSLQDPSAGELFF
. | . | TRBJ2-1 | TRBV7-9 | TGTGCCAGCAGCTTACTCGTGAAGGATGAGCAGTTCTTC | CASSLLVKDEQFF
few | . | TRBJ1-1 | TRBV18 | TGTGCCAGCTCACCATCCCCATTTCAGGGGTTGATGAACACTGAAGCTTTCTTT | CASSPSPFQGLMNTEAFF
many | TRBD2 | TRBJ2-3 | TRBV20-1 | TGCAGTGCTAGAGCCCCTAGCGGGAGTGCAGATACGCAGTATTTT | CSARAPSGSADTQYF
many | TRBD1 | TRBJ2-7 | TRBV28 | TGTGCCAGCAGTTTTCTGGACAGGACCCGAAGCGAGCAGTACTTC | CASSFLDRTRSEQYF
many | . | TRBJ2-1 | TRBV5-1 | TGCGCCAGCAGCTTGGAGGGAGCGTCCTACAATGAGCAGTTCTTC | CASSLEGASYNEQFF
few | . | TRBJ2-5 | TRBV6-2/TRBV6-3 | TGTGCCAGCAGTTCAGAAGAGACAACGGGTTTGGAGACCCAGTACTTC | CASSSEETTGLETQYF
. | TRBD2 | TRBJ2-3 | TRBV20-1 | TGCAGTGCCCCTAGGACTAGCGTCGACACCACAGATACGCAGTATTTT | CSAPRTSVDTTDTQYF
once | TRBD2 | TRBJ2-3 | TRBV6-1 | TGTGCCAGCAGTGACCTAACTAGCGGGGGATACACAGATACGCAGTATTTT | CASSDLTSGGYTDTQYF
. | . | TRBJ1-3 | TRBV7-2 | TGTGCCAGCAGCTTAGAGTCCGGGTCTGGAAACACCATATATTTT | CASSLESGSGNTIYF
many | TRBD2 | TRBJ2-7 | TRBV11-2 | TGTGCCAGCAGCAAAAGCGGGGCCACCTACGAGCAGTACTTC | CASSKSGATYEQYF
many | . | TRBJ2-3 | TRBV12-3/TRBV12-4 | TGTGCCAGCAGTTTACCGGGAGCGGGAGATACGCAGTATTTT | CASSLPGAGDTQYF
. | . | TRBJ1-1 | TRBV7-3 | TGTGCCAGCAGCCCGTCGACAGGCCGGAGGGCTGAAGCTTTCTTT | CASSPSTGRRAEAFF
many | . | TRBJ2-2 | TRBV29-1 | TGCAGCGTTGACGGCCGACACGGGGAGCTGTTTTTT | CSVDGRHGELFF
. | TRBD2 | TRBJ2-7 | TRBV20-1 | TGCAGTGCTAATTACCCTAGCGGGAGGAGGTCCTACGAGCAGTACTTC | CSANYPSGRRSYEQYF
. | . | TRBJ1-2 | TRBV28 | TGTGCCACCCCGCAATCGTGGGGAGGAGTGGACTATGGCTACACCTTC | CATPQSWGGVDYGYTF
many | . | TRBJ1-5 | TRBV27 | TGTGCCAGCAGTTCGACCCCTCCGCGCCACAATCAGCCCCAGCATTTT | CASSSTPPRHNQPQHF
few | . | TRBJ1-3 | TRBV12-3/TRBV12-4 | TGTGCCAGCAGGCCGACCGGACAAATATCTGGAAACACCATATATTTT | CASRPTGQISGNTIYF
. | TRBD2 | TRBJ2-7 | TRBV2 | TGTGCCAGCAGTCCGGGACTAGCGGGAGTGGGTGAGCAGTACTTC | CASSPGLAGVGEQYF